This entry describes one TCR beta chain. Antigen unknown. Unsorted whole blood yielded blood RNA, and germline DNA was extracted as well. These data originate in a study of tumor-infiltrating lymphocytes in primary liver carcinoma. The authors made TCR beta cDNA from about 500 ng total RNA with a constant-region primer. The TCR beta library was amplified through three nested multiplex PCR rounds in a modified ARM-PCR procedure. Each of the first two PCR rounds ran approximately 11 cycles with TRBV1-TRBV30 forward and C-beta reverse primers. TCRdb reanalysed the multiplex PCR reads using MiXCR and keeps one entry per CDR3 protein. This sample has 250,000 to 400,000 distinct CDR3 sequences, with 50% to 70% found just once. The CDR3 consists of 15 residues. Looked up from germline, CDR1 is SGHDT and CDR2 is YYEEEE. Trimming removed 4 bases from V and 3 bases from J, with 14 bases in between. Study-wide results and caveats: Tumor top-250-clone fraction significantly exceeded that of blood (p = 0.039). Samples, which were bulk and unsorted, did not allow CD4+ and CD8+ repertoires to be compared.

The chain joins TRBV5-6 to TRBJ1-3; D gene uncertain. This clonotype was sampled from a man between 40 and 49 years old with primary liver carcinoma and hepatitis B virus infection. Sequenced sample: peripheral blood. The CDR3 spells CASSPDMGVGNTIYF. DNA for the CDR3: TGTGCCAGCAGCCCGGATATGGGAGTTGGAAACACCATATATTTT.